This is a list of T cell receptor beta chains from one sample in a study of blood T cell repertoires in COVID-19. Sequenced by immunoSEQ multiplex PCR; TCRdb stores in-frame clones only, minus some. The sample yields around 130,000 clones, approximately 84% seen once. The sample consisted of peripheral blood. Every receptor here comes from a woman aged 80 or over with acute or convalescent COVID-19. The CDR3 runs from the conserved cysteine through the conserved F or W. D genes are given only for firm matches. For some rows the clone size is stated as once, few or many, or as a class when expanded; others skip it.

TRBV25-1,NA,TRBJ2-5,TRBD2,TGTGCCAGCCGCCGCGGGGCTAGCGGGAGAGGAGAGACCCAGTACTTC,CASRRGASGRGETQYF
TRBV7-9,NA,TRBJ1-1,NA,TGTGCCAGCAGCGACAGGAACACTGAAGCTTTCTTT,CASSDRNTEAFF
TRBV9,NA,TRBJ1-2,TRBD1,TGTGCCAGCAGCGAGCACGGGACAGGGAACTATGGCTACACCTTC,CASSEHGTGNYGYTF
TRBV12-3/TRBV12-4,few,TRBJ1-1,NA,TGTGCCAGCAGTTCACAGGGAAGGGGTGAAGCTTTCTTT,CASSSQGRGEAFF
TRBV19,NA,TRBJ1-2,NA,TGTGCCAGTAGTATTGAGGTCTACTATGGCTACACCTTC,CASSIEVYYGYTF
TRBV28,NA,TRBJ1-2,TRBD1,TGTGCCAGCAGTTTGTGGGACAGGATGTCTAACTATGGCTACACCTTC,CASSLWDRMSNYGYTF
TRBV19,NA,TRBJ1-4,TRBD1,TGTGCCACCGGGACAGTGTACAATGAAAAACTGTTTTTT,CATGTVYNEKLFF
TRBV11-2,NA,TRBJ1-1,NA,TGTGCCAGCAGCTTTTCCGCGTACACTGAAGCTTTCTTT,CASSFSAYTEAFF
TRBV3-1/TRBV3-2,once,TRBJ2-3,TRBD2,TGTGCCAGCAGCCCGACTAGCGGAACCACAGATACGCAGTATTTT,CASSPTSGTTDTQYF
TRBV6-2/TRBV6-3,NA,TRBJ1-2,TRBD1,TGTGCCAGCAGTTACCGTGGGACAGGGAGAGGATATGGCTACACCTTC,CASSYRGTGRGYGYTF
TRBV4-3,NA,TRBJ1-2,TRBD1,TGCGCCAGCAGCCAAGATTGGGGGACAGGGGACGTCAACTATGGCTACACCTTC,CASSQDWGTGDVNYGYTF
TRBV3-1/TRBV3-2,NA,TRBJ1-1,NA,TGTGCCAGCAGCCAAGGTCGACACGTTGGTGCTTTCTTT,CASSQGRHVGAFF